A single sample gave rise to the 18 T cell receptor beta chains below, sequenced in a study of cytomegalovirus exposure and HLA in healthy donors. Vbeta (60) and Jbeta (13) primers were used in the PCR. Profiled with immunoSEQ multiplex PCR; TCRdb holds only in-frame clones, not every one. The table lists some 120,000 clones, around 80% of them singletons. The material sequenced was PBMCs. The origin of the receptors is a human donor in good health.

The CDR3 nucleotides are TGTGCCAGCTCACTCTCGTTTCCCGAGCAGTACTTC. Translated, it gives CASSLSFPEQYF. The chain recombines TRBV18 with TRBJ2-7; no clear D gene. The length of the CDR3 is 12 residues. Germline values: CDR1 KGHSH, CDR2 LQKENI. V was cut by 4 bases and J by 6 bases, with 10 bases left in between. The full variable domain, its missing parts supplied by reference TRBV18 and TRBJ2-7, is NAGVMQNPRHLVRRRGQEARLRCSPMKGHSHVYWYRQLPEEGLKFMVYLQKENIIDESGMPKERFSAEFPKEGPSILRIQQVVRGDSAAYFCASSLSFPEQYFGPGTRLTVT.

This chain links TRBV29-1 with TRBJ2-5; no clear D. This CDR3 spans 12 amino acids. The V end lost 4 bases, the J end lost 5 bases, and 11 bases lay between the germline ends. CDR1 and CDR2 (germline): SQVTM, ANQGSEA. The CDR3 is CSVVSGWETQYF. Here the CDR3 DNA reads TGCAGCGTTGTTTCAGGTTGGGAGACCCAGTACTTC. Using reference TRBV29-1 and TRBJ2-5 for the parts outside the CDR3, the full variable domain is SAVISQKPSRDICQRGTSLTIQCQVDSQVTMMFWYRQQPGQSLTLIATANQGSEATYESGFVIDKFPISRPNLTFSTLTVSNMSPEDSSIYLCSVVSGWETQYFGPGTRLLVL.

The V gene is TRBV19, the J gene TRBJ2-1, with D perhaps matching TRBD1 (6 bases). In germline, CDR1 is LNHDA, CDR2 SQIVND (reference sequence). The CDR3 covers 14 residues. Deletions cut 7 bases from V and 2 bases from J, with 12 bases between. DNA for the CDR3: TGTGCCAGTACGATCAGGGGCACCTACAATGAGCAGTTCTTC. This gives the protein CASTIRGTYNEQFF.

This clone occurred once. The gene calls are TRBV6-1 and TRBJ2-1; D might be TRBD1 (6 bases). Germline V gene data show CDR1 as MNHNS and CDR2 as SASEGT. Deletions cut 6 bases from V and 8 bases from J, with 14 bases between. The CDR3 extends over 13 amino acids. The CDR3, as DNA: TGTGCCAGCAGCCCAACAGGGCCCCATGAGCAGTTCTTC. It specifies CASSPTGPHEQFF.

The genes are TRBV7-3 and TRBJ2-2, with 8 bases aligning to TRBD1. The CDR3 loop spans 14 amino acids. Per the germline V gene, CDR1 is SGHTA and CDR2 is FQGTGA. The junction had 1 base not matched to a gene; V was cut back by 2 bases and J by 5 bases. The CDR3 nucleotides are TGTGCCAGCAGCTTACAGGGGGCGACCGGGGAGCTGTTTTTT. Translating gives CASSLQGATGELFF.

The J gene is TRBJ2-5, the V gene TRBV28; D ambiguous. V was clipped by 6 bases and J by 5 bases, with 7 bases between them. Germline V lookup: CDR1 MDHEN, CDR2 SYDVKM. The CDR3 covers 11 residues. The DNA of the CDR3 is TGTGCCAGCAGCTCGTCCGAGACCCAGTACTTC. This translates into CASSSSETQYF.

CDR3 in amino acids: CASSQDLPGTAYNEQFF. The CDR3 DNA reads as TGCGCCAGCAGCCAAGATCTTCCAGGGACAGCATACAATGAGCAGTTCTTC. The chain employs TRBV4-1 and TRBJ2-1, with 7 bases identical to TRBD1. The CDR3 contains 17 residues. Looked up from germline, CDR1 is MGHRA and CDR2 is YSYEKL. The J segment lost 4 bases and the V segment lost 0 bases, leaving 9 bases of the junction unmatched.

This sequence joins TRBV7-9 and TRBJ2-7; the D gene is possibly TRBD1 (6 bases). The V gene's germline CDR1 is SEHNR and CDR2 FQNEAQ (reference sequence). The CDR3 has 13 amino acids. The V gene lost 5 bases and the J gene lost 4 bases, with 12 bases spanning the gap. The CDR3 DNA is TGTGCCAGCAGCCCAGGGGCAGAGTACGAGCAGTACTTC. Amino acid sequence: CASSPGAEYEQYF.

CDR3 sequence (DNA): TGTGCCACCAGCAAAGATAAGGAGGGACAGTTTAATGAAAAACTGTTTTTT. Protein sequence: CATSKDKEGQFNEKLFF. The V and J genes are TRBV15 and TRBJ1-4, with 7 bases that match TRBD1. Unmatched junction bases numbered 12, after V lost 4 bases and J lost 4 bases. This CDR3 spans 17 amino acids. Germline assignment: CDR1 LNHNV and CDR2 YYDKDF (reference sequence).

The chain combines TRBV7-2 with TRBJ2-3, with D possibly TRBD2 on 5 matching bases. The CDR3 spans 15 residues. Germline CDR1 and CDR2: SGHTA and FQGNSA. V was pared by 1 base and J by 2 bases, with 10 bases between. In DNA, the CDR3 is TGTGCCAGCAGCTTAGGAGGGTGGTACACAGATACGCAGTATTTT. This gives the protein CASSLGGWYTDTQYF.

The CDR3 sequence: CASSHRGNEKLFF. In nucleotides, the CDR3 is TGTGCCAGCAGCCACAGGGGCAATGAAAAACTGTTTTTT. The V gene is TRBV6-5, the J gene TRBJ1-4; 7 bases map to TRBD1. Germline-derived CDR1 and CDR2 are MNHEY and SVGAGI. The CDR3 totals 13 residues. The trim removed 6 bases at V and 5 bases at J, leaving 3 bases unmatched.

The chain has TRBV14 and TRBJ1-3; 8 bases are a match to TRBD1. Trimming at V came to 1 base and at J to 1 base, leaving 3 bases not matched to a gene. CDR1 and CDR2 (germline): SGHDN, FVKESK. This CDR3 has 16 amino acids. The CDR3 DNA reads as TGTGCCAGCAGCCAAGGGGACAGGTTTTCTGGAAACACCATATATTTT. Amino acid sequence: CASSQGDRFSGNTIYF. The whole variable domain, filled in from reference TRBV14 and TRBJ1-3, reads EAGVTQFPSHSVIEKGQTVTLRCDPISGHDNLYWYRRVMGKEIKFLLHFVKESKQDESGMPNNRFLAERTGGTYSTLKVQPAELEDSGVYFCASSQGDRFSGNTIYFGEGSWLTVV.

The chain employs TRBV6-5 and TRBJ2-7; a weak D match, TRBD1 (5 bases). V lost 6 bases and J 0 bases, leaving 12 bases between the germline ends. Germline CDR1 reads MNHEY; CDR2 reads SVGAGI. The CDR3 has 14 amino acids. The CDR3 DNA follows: TGTGCCAGCAGCCCGGACACTGCCTCCTACGAGCAGTACTTC. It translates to CASSPDTASYEQYF.

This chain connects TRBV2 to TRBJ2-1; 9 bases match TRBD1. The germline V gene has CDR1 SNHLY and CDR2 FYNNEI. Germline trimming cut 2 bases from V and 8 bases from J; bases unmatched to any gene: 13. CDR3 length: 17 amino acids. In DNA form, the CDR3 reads TGTGCCAGCAGTGAATCGCCTGGGACAGGGATTATGGATGAGCAGTTCTTC. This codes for CASSESPGTGIMDEQFF.

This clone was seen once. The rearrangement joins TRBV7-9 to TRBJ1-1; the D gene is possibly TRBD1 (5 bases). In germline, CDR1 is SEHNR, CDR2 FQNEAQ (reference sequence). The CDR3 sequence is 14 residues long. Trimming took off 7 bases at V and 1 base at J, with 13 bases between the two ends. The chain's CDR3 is CASTYQTENTEAFF. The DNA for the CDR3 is TGTGCCAGCACCTATCAGACAGAGAACACTGAAGCTTTCTTT.

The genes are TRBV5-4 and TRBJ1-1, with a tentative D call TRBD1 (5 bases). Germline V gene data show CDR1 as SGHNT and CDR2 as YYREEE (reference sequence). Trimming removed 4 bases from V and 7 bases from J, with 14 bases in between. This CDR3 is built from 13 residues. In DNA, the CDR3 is TGTGCCAGCAGCCGTAGGGGCATTGATGAAGCTTTCTTT. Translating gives CASSRRGIDEAFF.

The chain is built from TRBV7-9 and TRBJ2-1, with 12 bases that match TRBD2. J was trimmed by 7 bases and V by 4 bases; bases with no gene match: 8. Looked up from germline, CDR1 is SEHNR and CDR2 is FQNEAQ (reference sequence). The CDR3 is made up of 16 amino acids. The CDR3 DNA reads TGTGCCAGCAGCTCCTGGACTAGCGGGGTATCAAATGAGCAGTTCTTC. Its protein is CASSSWTSGVSNEQFF.

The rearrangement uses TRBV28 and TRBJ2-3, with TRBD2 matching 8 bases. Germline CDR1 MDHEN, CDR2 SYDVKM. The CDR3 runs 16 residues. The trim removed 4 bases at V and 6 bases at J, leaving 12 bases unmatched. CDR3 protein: CASSSPLAAQLDTQYF. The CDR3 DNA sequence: TGTGCCAGCAGTTCCCCACTAGCGGCCCAGCTGGATACGCAGTATTTT.